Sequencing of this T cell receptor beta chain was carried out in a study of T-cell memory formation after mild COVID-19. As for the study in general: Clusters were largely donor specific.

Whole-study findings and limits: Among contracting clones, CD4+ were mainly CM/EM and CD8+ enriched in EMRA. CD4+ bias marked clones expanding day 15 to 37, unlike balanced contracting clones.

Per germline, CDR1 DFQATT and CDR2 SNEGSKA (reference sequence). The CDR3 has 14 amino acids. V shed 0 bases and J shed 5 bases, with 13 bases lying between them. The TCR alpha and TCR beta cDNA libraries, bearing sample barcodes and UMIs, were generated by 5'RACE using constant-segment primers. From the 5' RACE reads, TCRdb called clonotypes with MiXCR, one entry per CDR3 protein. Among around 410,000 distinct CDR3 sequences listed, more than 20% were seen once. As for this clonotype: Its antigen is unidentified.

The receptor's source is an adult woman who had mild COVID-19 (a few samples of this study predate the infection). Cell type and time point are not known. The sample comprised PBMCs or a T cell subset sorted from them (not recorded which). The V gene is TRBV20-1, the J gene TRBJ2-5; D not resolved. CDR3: CSARDSSGLETQYF. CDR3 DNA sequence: TGCAGTGCTAGAGATTCGTCAGGTCTGGAGACCCAGTACTTC.